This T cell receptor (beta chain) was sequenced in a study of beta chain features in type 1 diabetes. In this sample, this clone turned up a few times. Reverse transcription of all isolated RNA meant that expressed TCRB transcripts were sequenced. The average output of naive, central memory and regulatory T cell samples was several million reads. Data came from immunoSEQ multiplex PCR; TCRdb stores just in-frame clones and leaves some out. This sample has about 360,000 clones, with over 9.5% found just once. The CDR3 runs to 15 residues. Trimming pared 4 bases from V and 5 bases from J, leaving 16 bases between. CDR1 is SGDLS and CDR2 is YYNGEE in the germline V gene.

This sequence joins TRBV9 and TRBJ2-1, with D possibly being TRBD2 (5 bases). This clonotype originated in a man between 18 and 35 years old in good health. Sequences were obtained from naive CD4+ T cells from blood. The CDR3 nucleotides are TGTGCCAGCAGCTCCCGTGGGGAGAACCACAATGAGCAGTTCTTC. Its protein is CASSSRGENHNEQFF.